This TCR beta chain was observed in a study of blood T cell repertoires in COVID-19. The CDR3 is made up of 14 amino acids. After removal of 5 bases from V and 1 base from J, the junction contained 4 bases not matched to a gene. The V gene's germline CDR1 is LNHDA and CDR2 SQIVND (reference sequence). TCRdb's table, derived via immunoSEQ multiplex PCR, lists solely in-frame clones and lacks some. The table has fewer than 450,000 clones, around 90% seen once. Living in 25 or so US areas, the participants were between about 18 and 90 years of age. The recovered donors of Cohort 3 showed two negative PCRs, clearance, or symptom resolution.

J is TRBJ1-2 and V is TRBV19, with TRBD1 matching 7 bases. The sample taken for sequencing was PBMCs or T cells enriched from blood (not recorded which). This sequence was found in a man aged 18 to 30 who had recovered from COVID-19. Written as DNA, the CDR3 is TGTGCCAGTAGTGTGGGACAGATTAACTATGGCTACACCTTC. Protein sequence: CASSVGQINYGYTF.